This is a list of T cell receptor beta chains from one sample in a study of CD8+CD57+ T cells in acquired aplastic anemia. TCRdb itself ran the reads through MiXCR, one entry per CDR3 protein. The profile shows about 150,000 distinct CDR3 sequences, around half of them singletons. Source material: sorted CD4+, CD8+, or CD8+CD57+ T cells (not recorded which) from PBMCs. The receptors were gathered from a human donor with aplastic anemia. Both conserved end residues are part of each CDR3. Fields, in order: V gene, clone size, J gene, D gene, CDR3 DNA, CDR3 protein. D genes are given only for firm matches. The size field is filled for only some rows; it gives once, few, many or a size class.

TRBV15	-	TRBJ1-6	TRBD1	TGTGCCACCAGCAGAGATATACAGGGGAATTCACCCCTCCACTTT	CATSRDIQGNSPLHF
TRBV9	-	TRBJ2-1	-	TGTGCCAGCAGCGACCCCGACAGTATCAATGAGCAGTTCTTC	CASSDPDSINEQFF
TRBV10-2	once	TRBJ2-3	-	TGCGCCAGCAGTGATATGGCAGGGTCCGGATTAGATACGCAGTATTTT	CASSDMAGSGLDTQYF
TRBV3-1	-	TRBJ2-7	-	TGTGCCAGCAGCCAAGTCCAGTTGTACGAGCAGTACTTC	CASSQVQLYEQYF
TRBV29-1	-	TRBJ2-1	TRBD1	TGCAGCGTGCGACAGGGGGATTACAATGAGCAGTTCTTC	CSVRQGDYNEQFF
TRBV29-1	-	TRBJ2-7	-	TGCAGCGTTGGGGACATAGGCGAGCAGTACTTC	CSVGDIGEQYF
TRBV19	-	TRBJ2-3	-	TGTGCCAGTAGTATAGGGTACACAGATACGCAGTATTTT	CASSIGYTDTQYF
TRBV27	few	TRBJ2-1	-	TGTGCCAGCAGTTTCGGGGGGCGCATCCATGAGCAGTTCTTC	CASSFGGRIHEQFF
TRBV20-1	-	TRBJ2-3	-	TGCAGTGCTTGGGTAGATACGCAGTATTTT	CSAWVDTQYF
TRBV7-2	-	TRBJ1-6	-	TGTGCCAGCAGCTTATCGTTTGGACAGAGGCTCCACTTT	CASSLSFGQRLHF
TRBV11-2	once	TRBJ2-1	-	TGTGCCAGCAGCCCCACCCAGGACCGCCCCGTAGGCTACAATGAGCAGTTCTTC	CASSPTQDRPVGYNEQFF
TRBV27	once	TRBJ1-2	-	TGTGCCAGCAGTGCACAAATTTTTCCGCCGGGCCCCTATGGCTACACCTTC	CASSAQIFPPGPYGYTF
TRBV6-1	many	TRBJ1-1	-	TGTGCCAGCAGTCGAAACGCCCAGAACACTGAAGCTTTCTTT	CASSRNAQNTEAFF
TRBV25-1	few	TRBJ1-1	-	TGTGCCTGCCGGTGGAACACTGAAGCTTTCTTT	CACRWNTEAFF
TRBV6-2/TRBV6-3	-	TRBJ1-5	TRBD1	TGTGCCAGCATCGGACAGGGGAGGGATAAGCCCCAGCATTTT	CASIGQGRDKPQHF
TRBV10-3	many	TRBJ1-5	-	TGTGCCATGCATTGCCCGGGAGATCAGCCCCAGCATTTT	CAMHCPGDQPQHF
TRBV4-1	-	TRBJ2-2	-	TGCGCCAGCAGCCAAGAGGGGGGGGCAGGGACCGGGGAGCTGTTTTTT	CASSQEGGAGTGELFF
TRBV14	-	TRBJ2-5	-	TGTGCCAGCAGCCAAGGCGCAACAGGGTGGGAGACCCAGTACTTC	CASSQGATGWETQYF
TRBV7-7	-	TRBJ1-1	-	TGTGCCAGCAGCGACGGGACGGGTAAAGCTTTCTTT	CASSDGTGKAFF
TRBV10-3	-	TRBJ2-3	-	TGTGCCATCAGTGAGACGCCCTCAGATACGCAGTATTTT	CAISETPSDTQYF
TRBV4-3	many	TRBJ2-7	-	TGCGCCAGCAGTCAAGGGGGGGGGTACGAGCAGTACTTC	CASSQGGGYEQYF
TRBV2	-	TRBJ1-6	-	TGTGCCAGCAGTTTCAGTGATTCACCCCTCCACTTT	CASSFSDSPLHF
TRBV9	many	TRBJ1-2	-	TGTGCCAGCAGCGTAGGGGCAGGTAATGGCTACACCTTC	CASSVGAGNGYTF
TRBV5-6	few	TRBJ1-4	-	TGTGCCAGCAGCTCTTCGGAGTTCGGGGGTAATGAAAAACTGTTTTTT	CASSSSEFGGNEKLFF
TRBV7-2	-	TRBJ2-4	-	TGTGCCAGCAGCACCCGACAGAAAAACATTCAGTACTTC	CASSTRQKNIQYF
TRBV9	many	TRBJ1-5	-	TGTGCCAGCAGCGAGGGGACTCAGAATAGCAATCAGCCCCAGCATTTT	CASSEGTQNSNQPQHF
TRBV6-1	many	TRBJ1-5	-	TGTGCCAGCAGTGAAGGCTCTTGGAGCAATCAGCCCCAGCATTTT	CASSEGSWSNQPQHF
TRBV5-5	many	TRBJ1-5	-	TGTGCCAGCAGCTCGGGGTCCCTCAATCAGCCCCAGCATTTT	CASSSGSLNQPQHF
TRBV28	many	TRBJ1-6	-	TGTGCCAGCAGTCCCCCGGGGGGGGGGGCTGGACCCCTCCACTTT	CASSPPGGGAGPLHF
TRBV19	-	TRBJ2-3	TRBD1	TGTGCCAGTTCGACAGGGGAACATACGCAGTATTTT	CASSTGEHTQYF
TRBV20-1	-	TRBJ2-7	-	TGCAGTGTTACTATGGGCCGCGAGCAGTACTTC	CSVTMGREQYF
TRBV6-4	-	TRBJ2-2	TRBD2	TGTGCCAGCAGTGACTCGCCTAGCGGGGACACCGGGGAGCTGTTTTTT	CASSDSPSGDTGELFF
TRBV29-1	-	TRBJ1-4	-	TGCAGCGTTGCAACCGGGACGGACGGAGAAAAACTGTTTTTT	CSVATGTDGEKLFF
TRBV7-9	many	TRBJ1-5	-	TGTGCCAGCAGTTTAGCGGTTGGAGATCAGCCCCAGCATTTT	CASSLAVGDQPQHF
TRBV6-4	-	TRBJ2-1	-	TGTGCCAGCAGTGCTAGAGTCCCCGGACAGTCCCAGGTGGTGGATGAGCAGTTCTTC	CASSARVPGQSQVVDEQFF
TRBV2	many	TRBJ2-7	-	TGTGCCAGCATGAGCCCGAACAGGGCAAGCTCCTACGAGCAGTACTTC	CASMSPNRASSYEQYF
TRBV10-3	few	TRBJ2-5	-	TGTGCCATCAGTGGACAAAGGAGCCAAGGGACCCAGTACTTC	CAISGQRSQGTQYF
TRBV5-6	-	TRBJ1-5	-	TGTGCCAGCAGCTTGGAGACTAGCGGGGGCAATCAGCCCCAGCATTTT	CASSLETSGGNQPQHF
TRBV6-4	many	TRBJ2-2	-	TGTGCCAGCAGTGATCTGGGGGCCGGGGAGCTGTTTTTT	CASSDLGAGELFF
TRBV7-6	once	TRBJ1-2	-	TGTGCCAGCAGCTTAGACAGGAGGGATGGCTACACCTTC	CASSLDRRDGYTF
TRBV7-8	-	TRBJ1-1	-	TGTGCCAGCAGCGCCGGGCATATATATAGGGACACTGAAGCTTTCTTT	CASSAGHIYRDTEAFF
TRBV5-1	many	TRBJ2-2	-	TGCGCCAGCAGCCCCTTAGGGGAGCTGAACACCGGGGAGCTGTTTTTT	CASSPLGELNTGELFF
TRBV25-1	-	TRBJ1-1	-	TGTGCCAGCAGTGAATTTGAGAACACTGAAGCTTTCTTT	CASSEFENTEAFF
TRBV10-3	-	TRBJ2-2	-	TGTGCCAGCAGTTTGGGCAGGGCAGTCGGCACCGGGGAGCTGTTTTTT	CASSLGRAVGTGELFF
TRBV29-1	many	TRBJ1-2	TRBD1	TGCAGCGTTTCGACAGGGGAGGACTATGGCTACACCTTC	CSVSTGEDYGYTF
TRBV29-1	many	TRBJ2-5	TRBD2	TGCAGCGTGCTGCGGGGGCAAGAGACCCAGTACTTC	CSVLRGQETQYF
TRBV7-8	-	TRBJ2-5	TRBD1	TGTGCCAGCAGCTCCACGGACACAGGGGAAGAGACCCAGTACTTC	CASSSTDTGEETQYF
TRBV11-1	-	TRBJ2-7	-	TGTGCCAGCAGCGCGGGCCCCACAGGAAGCTCCTACGAGCAGTACTTC	CASSAGPTGSSYEQYF
TRBV9	-	TRBJ2-1	TRBD2	TGTGCCAGCAGCACAGGGACTAGCGGGAGCTACAATGAGCAGTTCTTC	CASSTGTSGSYNEQFF
TRBV12-3/TRBV12-4	many	TRBJ1-6	-	TGTGCCAGCAGACAGGGAAATTCACCCCTCCACTTT	CASRQGNSPLHF
TRBV20-1	many	TRBJ2-7	-	TGCAGTGCTAGAGGGTCGGCAGACTACGAGCAGTACTTC	CSARGSADYEQYF
TRBV4-1	many	TRBJ1-3	-	TGCGCCAGCAGCCGAAGAGGAAACACCATATATTTT	CASSRRGNTIYF
TRBV5-1	many	TRBJ2-1	TRBD2	TGCGCCAGCAGCTTCAGGGCGGGGGGAACGGGTGAGCAGTTCTTC	CASSFRAGGTGEQFF
TRBV29-1	-	TRBJ2-1	-	TGCAGCGTTTTTTTACTTCGGTGGAATGAGCAGTTCTTC	CSVFLLRWNEQFF
TRBV10-2	-	TRBJ2-1	-	TGCGCCAGCAGTGAGTGGAGCGGAAGCTCCTACAATGAGCAGTTCTTC	CASSEWSGSSYNEQFF
TRBV10-3	-	TRBJ2-1	TRBD2	TGTGCCATCAGCCTAACTAGCGGGGGTAACAATGAGCAGTTCTTC	CAISLTSGGNNEQFF